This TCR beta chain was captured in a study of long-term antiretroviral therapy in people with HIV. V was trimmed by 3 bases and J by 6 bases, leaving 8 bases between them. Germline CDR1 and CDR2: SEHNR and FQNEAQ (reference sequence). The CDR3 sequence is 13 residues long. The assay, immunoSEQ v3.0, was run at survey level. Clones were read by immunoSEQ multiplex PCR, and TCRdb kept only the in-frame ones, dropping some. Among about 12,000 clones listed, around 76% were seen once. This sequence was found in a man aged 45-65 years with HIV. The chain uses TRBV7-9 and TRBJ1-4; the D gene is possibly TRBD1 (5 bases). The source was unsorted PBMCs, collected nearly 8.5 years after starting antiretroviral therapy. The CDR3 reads CASSLGLDEKLFF. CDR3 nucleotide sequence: TGTGCCAGCAGCTTGGGGCTCGATGAAAAACTGTTTTTT.